This T cell receptor beta chain appears in the sequencing data of a study of radiotherapy plus CTLA-4 blockade in lung cancer. The study gave focal radiation plus ipilimumab CTLA-4 blockade to patients with chemo-refractory metastatic non-small-cell lung cancer. From germline, CDR1 is SGHRS and CDR2 YFSETQ. This CDR3 is built from 18 residues. Trimming removed 0 bases from V and 3 bases from J; junction bases left unmatched: 9. Method: immunoSEQ multiplex PCR; TCRdb's copy keeps in-frame clones and lacks some. The sample consists of 50,000 to 60,000 clones, just under 85% of them appearing once. The chain carries TRBV5-1 and TRBJ2-2; 9 bases match TRBD2. This sequence was found in a human donor with non-small cell lung cancer whose response to radiotherapy plus ipilimumab could not be evaluated. Sample: peripheral blood, taken from a patient treated with radiotherapy plus ipilimumab. The CDR3 DNA follows: TGCGCCAGCAGCTTGGCCCTAGCGGGGTTGACGTACACCGGGGAGCTGTTTTTT. It specifies CASSLALAGLTYTGELFF. Variable domain in full (rest from reference TRBV5-1 and TRBJ2-2): KAGVTQTPRYLIKTRGQQVTLSCSPISGHRSVSWYQQTPGQGLQFLFEYFSETQRNKGNFPGRFSGRQFSNSRSEMNVSTLELGDSALYLCASSLALAGLTYTGELFFGEGSRLTVL.